A single sample gave rise to the 23 T cell receptor beta chains below, sequenced in a study of CD8+ T cells in alopecia areata. As the sequencing template, cDNA was produced by extracting RNA and reverse transcribing it. Data came from immunoSEQ multiplex PCR; TCRdb stores just in-frame clones and leaves some out. Of about 160,000 clones listed, around 50% are singletons. The source material was CD4+ T cells sorted from blood. All receptors derive from a human donor with alopecia areata.

As for this clone: Germline and junction disagree at one end, which may indicate a read error. The chain is built from TRBV7-7 and TRBJ2-5; 7 bases are a match to TRBD1. Germline CDR1 reads SSHAT; CDR2 reads FNYEAQ (reference sequence). The CDR3 covers 14 residues. The CDR3 DNA reads as TGTGCTAGCAGCATTGGACAGGACCAAGAGACCCAGTACTTC. Encoded protein: CASSIGQDQETQYF.

The genes are TRBV4-1 and TRBJ2-1; TRBD2 might be the D (5 bases). CDR1 is MGHRA and CDR2 is YSYEKL in the germline V gene. V dropped 7 bases and J dropped 9 bases, with 22 bases sitting between them. The CDR3 is made up of 15 amino acids. CDR3 DNA sequence: TGCGCCAGCAAAGCGGAGACCCGGTTTTATAGTGAGCAGTTCTTC. Translation: CASKAETRFYSEQFF.

CDR3 loop: CSVGHRLAGVVDTQYF. The DNA for the CDR3 is TGCAGCGTGGGTCACCGTCTAGCGGGAGTCGTAGATACGCAGTATTTT. The chain employs TRBV29-1 and TRBJ2-3; 10 nucleotides line up with TRBD2. Germline CDR1 reads SQVTM; CDR2 reads ANQGSEA. The CDR3 contains 16 residues. V lost 6 bases to trimming and J lost 5 bases; unmatched junction nucleotides: 14.

This clone was counted a few times. The rearrangement links TRBV18 to TRBJ2-2; unclear D gene. Between the trimmed V and J ends, which lost 5 bases and 0 bases, there was a span of 4 bases. CDR1 and CDR2 from the germline V gene are KGHSH and LQKENI. This CDR3 has 13 amino acids. The CDR3 spells CASSTSNTGELFF. CDR3 DNA: TGTGCCAGCTCAACTTCGAACACCGGGGAGCTGTTTTTT.

The chain carries TRBV2 and TRBJ2-4, with 10 bases lining up with TRBD2. Germline lookup yields CDR1 SNHLY and CDR2 FYNNEI. The CDR3 is 17 residues long. The V segment lost 4 bases and the J segment 4 bases; nucleotides outside the gene matches: 10. The CDR3, as DNA: TGTGCCAGCAGTGGAGCGGGAGGGCCGATTGCAAAAAACATTCAGTACTTC. Translating gives CASSGAGGPIAKNIQYF.

Only a few counts were recorded for this clone. The chain recombines TRBV29-1 with TRBJ2-7; TRBD2 agrees at 7 bases. With 4 bases clipped from V and 0 bases from J, the junction kept 6 bases outside the gene matches. Germline V lookup: CDR1 SQVTM, CDR2 ANQGSEA. This CDR3 is 14 amino acids long. CDR3: CSVGQLAGSYEQYF. The CDR3 bases are TGCAGCGTTGGCCAGTTAGCGGGCTCCTACGAGCAGTACTTC.

This chain uses TRBV30 with TRBJ2-1; 11 bases fit TRBD2. This CDR3 is built from 17 residues. The J segment lost 1 base and the V segment lost 1 base, leaving 6 bases of the junction unmatched. The germline V gene encodes CDR1 GTSNPN and CDR2 SVGIG (reference sequence). The CDR3 DNA reads as TGTGCCTGGAGTGGCGATAGCGGGAGGGATTCCTACAATGAGCAGTTCTTC. Amino acids: CAWSGDSGRDSYNEQFF.

The chain carries TRBV30 and TRBJ2-5; D remains ambiguous. Trimming stripped 0 bases from V and 0 bases from J, with 14 bases between. In germline, CDR1 is GTSNPN, CDR2 SVGIG (reference sequence). The CDR3 is made up of 16 amino acids. CDR3 protein: CAWSVSGRPYQETQYF. The DNA of the CDR3 is TGTGCCTGGAGTGTCTCCGGGCGGCCCTACCAAGAGACCCAGTACTTC.

In this sample, this clone turned up a few times. The rearrangement uses TRBV18 and TRBJ1-1; D is possibly TRBD1 (5 bases). The germline V and J ends were trimmed by 2 bases and 0 bases, with 13 bases remaining between them. Germline V lookup: CDR1 KGHSH, CDR2 LQKENI. CDR3 length equals 16 residues. The CDR3 coding sequence is TGTGCCAGCTCACCAAGCCCCCGGGGGTTGAACACTGAAGCTTTCTTT. It yields the protein CASSPSPRGLNTEAFF.

The chain's CDR3 is CASSRDRVQPQHF. CDR3 DNA: TGTGCCAGCAGCCGGGACAGGGTTCAGCCCCAGCATTTT. This rearrangement joins TRBV7-3 to TRBJ1-5, with 9 bases that match TRBD1. The CDR3 is 13 amino acids. J lost 6 bases, V lost 5 bases, and 2 bases had no gene match. Looked up from germline, CDR1 is SGHTA and CDR2 is FQGTGA.

The rearrangement uses TRBV29-1 and TRBJ2-5; D not resolved. Germline CDR1 and CDR2: SQVTM and ANQGSEA. The CDR3 length is 11 residues. Trimming removed 6 bases at V and 4 bases at J, with 9 bases between. CDR3 in DNA: TGCAGCGTAAGGGTGATAGAGACCCAGTACTTC. It codes for CSVRVIETQYF.

This chain joins TRBV5-1 and TRBJ1-2, with D perhaps matching TRBD1 (5 bases). Per the germline V gene, CDR1 is SGHRS and CDR2 is YFSETQ. The germline V and J ends were trimmed by 4 bases and 3 bases, with 10 bases remaining between them. The CDR3 sequence is 13 residues long. The CDR3 loop reads CASSLQGDYGYTF. CDR3 nucleotide sequence: TGCGCCAGCAGCCTTCAGGGAGACTATGGCTACACCTTC.

The gene calls are TRBV28 and TRBJ2-5; D ambiguous. The V and J ends lost 5 bases and 2 bases respectively, with 12 bases between them. Germline V gene data show CDR1 as MDHEN and CDR2 as SYDVKM. The CDR3 runs 14 residues. CDR3 protein: CASSSSRRQETQYF. CDR3 nucleotides: TGTGCCAGCAGTAGTAGTCGGAGACAAGAGACCCAGTACTTC.

Points on this clone: Other DNA sequences from this sample encode an identical CDR3 as well. The chain is built from TRBV27 and TRBJ1-2; a possible D gene is TRBD1 (6 bases). Trimming left V 6 bases short and J 4 bases short, with 9 bases between. The CDR3 consists of 12 residues. Germline loops: CDR1 MNHEY, CDR2 SMNVEV (reference sequence). CDR3 sequence reads: CASSRGGYGYTF. In DNA, the CDR3 is TGTGCCAGCAGCAGGGGCGGCTATGGCTACACCTTC.

The V and J genes are TRBV5-1 and TRBJ2-1; possible D gene TRBD1, 6 bases. Between the trimmed V and J ends, which lost 7 bases and 4 bases, there was a span of 15 bases. Germline assignment: CDR1 SGHRS and CDR2 YFSETQ. This CDR3 comprises 14 residues. CDR3 in DNA: TGCGCCAGCGGCGAGGGGGACAAATACAATGAGCAGTTCTTC. It specifies CASGEGDKYNEQFF.

This rearrangement joins TRBV7-2 to TRBJ2-7; weak D call: TRBD2 (5 bases). The CDR3 spans 13 residues. V lost 3 bases and J 0 bases, leaving 6 bases between the germline ends. Looked up from germline, CDR1 is SGHTA and CDR2 is FQGNSA. In DNA form, the CDR3 reads TGTGCCAGCAGCTTGCTAGCCTCCTACGAGCAGTACTTC. As protein: CASSLLASYEQYF. The entire variable domain, with the rest obtained from reference TRBV7-2 and TRBJ2-7, is as follows: GAGVSQSPSNKVTEKGKDVELRCDPISGHTALYWYRQSLGQGLEFLIYFQGNSAPDKSGLPSDRFSAERTGGSVSTLTIQRTQQEDSAVYLCASSLLASYEQYFGPGTRLTVT.

This chain links TRBV7-8 with TRBJ2-7, with no clear D. Germline loops: CDR1 SGHVS, CDR2 FQNEAQ. V lost 0 bases, J lost 1 base, and 4 bases lay in between. CDR3 length: 13 amino acids. CDR3 in amino acids: CASSLAGSYEQYF. The DNA of the CDR3 is TGTGCCAGCAGCTTAGCAGGATCCTACGAGCAGTACTTC.

About this clone: At the DNA level, this CDR3 is encoded by other sequences in the same sample as well. The chain joins TRBV30 to TRBJ2-7; D not certain. Trimming cost V 4 bases and J 0 bases, with 7 bases left between them. Germline CDR1 is GTSNPN and CDR2 is SVGIG (reference sequence). CDR3 length: 12 residues. The CDR3 sequence is CAWTRSSYEQYF. The CDR3 DNA sequence: TGTGCCTGGACCAGATCCTCCTACGAGCAGTACTTC.

There are a few counts of this clone. The chain recombines TRBV29-1 with TRBJ2-1, with a weak D call TRBD1 (5 bases). The V and J ends lost 6 bases and 2 bases respectively, with 11 bases between them. Germline CDR1 SQVTM, CDR2 ANQGSEA. The CDR3 is made up of 13 amino acids. CDR3 sequence reads: CSVGFRAYNEQFF. DNA of the CDR3: TGCAGCGTCGGCTTCAGGGCCTACAATGAGCAGTTCTTC.

The V gene is TRBV5-1, the J gene TRBJ2-1; D is unclear. The CDR3 contains 15 residues. The V end lost 1 base, the J end lost 6 bases, and 14 bases lay between the germline ends. Germline CDR1 is SGHRS and CDR2 is YFSETQ. The CDR3 DNA follows: TGCGCCAGCAGCTTGACCCCTATTTCGCCCAATGAGCAGTTCTTC. Amino acid sequence: CASSLTPISPNEQFF. Full variable domain (remainder filled in from reference TRBV5-1 and TRBJ2-1): KAGVTQTPRYLIKTRGQQVTLSCSPISGHRSVSWYQQTPGQGLQFLFEYFSETQRNKGNFPGRFSGRQFSNSRSEMNVSTLELGDSALYLCASSLTPISPNEQFFGPGTRLTVL.

The chain couples TRBV28 to TRBJ2-3; perhaps D is TRBD1 or TRBD2 (5 bases each). CDR1 MDHEN and CDR2 SYDVKM come from the germline V gene. V lost 5 bases to trimming and J lost 5 bases, with 20 bases between them. The CDR3 has 16 amino acids. CDR3 nucleotides: TGTGCCAGCAGTACCACCGGGACCCAAAGGGGAGATACGCAGTATTTT. Translating it yields CASSTTGTQRGDTQYF. Complete variable domain (other parts from reference TRBV28 and TRBJ2-3): DVKVTQSSRYLVKRTGEKVFLECVQDMDHENMFWYRQDPGLGLRLIYFSYDVKMKEKGDIPEGYSVSREKKERFSLILESASTNQTSMYLCASSTTGTQRGDTQYFGPGTRLTVL.

The rearrangement uses TRBV5-1 and TRBJ2-2; no definite D call. Trimming stripped 0 bases from V and 10 bases from J, with 13 bases between. Per germline, CDR1 SGHRS and CDR2 YFSETQ. The CDR3 spans 14 residues. The CDR3 spells CASSLDPGSVELFF. CDR3 nucleotides: TGCGCCAGCAGCTTGGATCCGGGCTCCGTGGAGCTGTTTTTT.

The chain combines TRBV30 with TRBJ1-2, with unresolved D. The CDR3 contains 14 residues. Per germline, CDR1 GTSNPN and CDR2 SVGIG (reference sequence). V was cut by 1 base and J by 4 bases, with 13 bases left in between. CDR3 in amino acids: CAWSEGSEIYGYTF. The CDR3 nucleotides are TGTGCCTGGAGTGAGGGATCGGAAATCTATGGCTACACCTTC.